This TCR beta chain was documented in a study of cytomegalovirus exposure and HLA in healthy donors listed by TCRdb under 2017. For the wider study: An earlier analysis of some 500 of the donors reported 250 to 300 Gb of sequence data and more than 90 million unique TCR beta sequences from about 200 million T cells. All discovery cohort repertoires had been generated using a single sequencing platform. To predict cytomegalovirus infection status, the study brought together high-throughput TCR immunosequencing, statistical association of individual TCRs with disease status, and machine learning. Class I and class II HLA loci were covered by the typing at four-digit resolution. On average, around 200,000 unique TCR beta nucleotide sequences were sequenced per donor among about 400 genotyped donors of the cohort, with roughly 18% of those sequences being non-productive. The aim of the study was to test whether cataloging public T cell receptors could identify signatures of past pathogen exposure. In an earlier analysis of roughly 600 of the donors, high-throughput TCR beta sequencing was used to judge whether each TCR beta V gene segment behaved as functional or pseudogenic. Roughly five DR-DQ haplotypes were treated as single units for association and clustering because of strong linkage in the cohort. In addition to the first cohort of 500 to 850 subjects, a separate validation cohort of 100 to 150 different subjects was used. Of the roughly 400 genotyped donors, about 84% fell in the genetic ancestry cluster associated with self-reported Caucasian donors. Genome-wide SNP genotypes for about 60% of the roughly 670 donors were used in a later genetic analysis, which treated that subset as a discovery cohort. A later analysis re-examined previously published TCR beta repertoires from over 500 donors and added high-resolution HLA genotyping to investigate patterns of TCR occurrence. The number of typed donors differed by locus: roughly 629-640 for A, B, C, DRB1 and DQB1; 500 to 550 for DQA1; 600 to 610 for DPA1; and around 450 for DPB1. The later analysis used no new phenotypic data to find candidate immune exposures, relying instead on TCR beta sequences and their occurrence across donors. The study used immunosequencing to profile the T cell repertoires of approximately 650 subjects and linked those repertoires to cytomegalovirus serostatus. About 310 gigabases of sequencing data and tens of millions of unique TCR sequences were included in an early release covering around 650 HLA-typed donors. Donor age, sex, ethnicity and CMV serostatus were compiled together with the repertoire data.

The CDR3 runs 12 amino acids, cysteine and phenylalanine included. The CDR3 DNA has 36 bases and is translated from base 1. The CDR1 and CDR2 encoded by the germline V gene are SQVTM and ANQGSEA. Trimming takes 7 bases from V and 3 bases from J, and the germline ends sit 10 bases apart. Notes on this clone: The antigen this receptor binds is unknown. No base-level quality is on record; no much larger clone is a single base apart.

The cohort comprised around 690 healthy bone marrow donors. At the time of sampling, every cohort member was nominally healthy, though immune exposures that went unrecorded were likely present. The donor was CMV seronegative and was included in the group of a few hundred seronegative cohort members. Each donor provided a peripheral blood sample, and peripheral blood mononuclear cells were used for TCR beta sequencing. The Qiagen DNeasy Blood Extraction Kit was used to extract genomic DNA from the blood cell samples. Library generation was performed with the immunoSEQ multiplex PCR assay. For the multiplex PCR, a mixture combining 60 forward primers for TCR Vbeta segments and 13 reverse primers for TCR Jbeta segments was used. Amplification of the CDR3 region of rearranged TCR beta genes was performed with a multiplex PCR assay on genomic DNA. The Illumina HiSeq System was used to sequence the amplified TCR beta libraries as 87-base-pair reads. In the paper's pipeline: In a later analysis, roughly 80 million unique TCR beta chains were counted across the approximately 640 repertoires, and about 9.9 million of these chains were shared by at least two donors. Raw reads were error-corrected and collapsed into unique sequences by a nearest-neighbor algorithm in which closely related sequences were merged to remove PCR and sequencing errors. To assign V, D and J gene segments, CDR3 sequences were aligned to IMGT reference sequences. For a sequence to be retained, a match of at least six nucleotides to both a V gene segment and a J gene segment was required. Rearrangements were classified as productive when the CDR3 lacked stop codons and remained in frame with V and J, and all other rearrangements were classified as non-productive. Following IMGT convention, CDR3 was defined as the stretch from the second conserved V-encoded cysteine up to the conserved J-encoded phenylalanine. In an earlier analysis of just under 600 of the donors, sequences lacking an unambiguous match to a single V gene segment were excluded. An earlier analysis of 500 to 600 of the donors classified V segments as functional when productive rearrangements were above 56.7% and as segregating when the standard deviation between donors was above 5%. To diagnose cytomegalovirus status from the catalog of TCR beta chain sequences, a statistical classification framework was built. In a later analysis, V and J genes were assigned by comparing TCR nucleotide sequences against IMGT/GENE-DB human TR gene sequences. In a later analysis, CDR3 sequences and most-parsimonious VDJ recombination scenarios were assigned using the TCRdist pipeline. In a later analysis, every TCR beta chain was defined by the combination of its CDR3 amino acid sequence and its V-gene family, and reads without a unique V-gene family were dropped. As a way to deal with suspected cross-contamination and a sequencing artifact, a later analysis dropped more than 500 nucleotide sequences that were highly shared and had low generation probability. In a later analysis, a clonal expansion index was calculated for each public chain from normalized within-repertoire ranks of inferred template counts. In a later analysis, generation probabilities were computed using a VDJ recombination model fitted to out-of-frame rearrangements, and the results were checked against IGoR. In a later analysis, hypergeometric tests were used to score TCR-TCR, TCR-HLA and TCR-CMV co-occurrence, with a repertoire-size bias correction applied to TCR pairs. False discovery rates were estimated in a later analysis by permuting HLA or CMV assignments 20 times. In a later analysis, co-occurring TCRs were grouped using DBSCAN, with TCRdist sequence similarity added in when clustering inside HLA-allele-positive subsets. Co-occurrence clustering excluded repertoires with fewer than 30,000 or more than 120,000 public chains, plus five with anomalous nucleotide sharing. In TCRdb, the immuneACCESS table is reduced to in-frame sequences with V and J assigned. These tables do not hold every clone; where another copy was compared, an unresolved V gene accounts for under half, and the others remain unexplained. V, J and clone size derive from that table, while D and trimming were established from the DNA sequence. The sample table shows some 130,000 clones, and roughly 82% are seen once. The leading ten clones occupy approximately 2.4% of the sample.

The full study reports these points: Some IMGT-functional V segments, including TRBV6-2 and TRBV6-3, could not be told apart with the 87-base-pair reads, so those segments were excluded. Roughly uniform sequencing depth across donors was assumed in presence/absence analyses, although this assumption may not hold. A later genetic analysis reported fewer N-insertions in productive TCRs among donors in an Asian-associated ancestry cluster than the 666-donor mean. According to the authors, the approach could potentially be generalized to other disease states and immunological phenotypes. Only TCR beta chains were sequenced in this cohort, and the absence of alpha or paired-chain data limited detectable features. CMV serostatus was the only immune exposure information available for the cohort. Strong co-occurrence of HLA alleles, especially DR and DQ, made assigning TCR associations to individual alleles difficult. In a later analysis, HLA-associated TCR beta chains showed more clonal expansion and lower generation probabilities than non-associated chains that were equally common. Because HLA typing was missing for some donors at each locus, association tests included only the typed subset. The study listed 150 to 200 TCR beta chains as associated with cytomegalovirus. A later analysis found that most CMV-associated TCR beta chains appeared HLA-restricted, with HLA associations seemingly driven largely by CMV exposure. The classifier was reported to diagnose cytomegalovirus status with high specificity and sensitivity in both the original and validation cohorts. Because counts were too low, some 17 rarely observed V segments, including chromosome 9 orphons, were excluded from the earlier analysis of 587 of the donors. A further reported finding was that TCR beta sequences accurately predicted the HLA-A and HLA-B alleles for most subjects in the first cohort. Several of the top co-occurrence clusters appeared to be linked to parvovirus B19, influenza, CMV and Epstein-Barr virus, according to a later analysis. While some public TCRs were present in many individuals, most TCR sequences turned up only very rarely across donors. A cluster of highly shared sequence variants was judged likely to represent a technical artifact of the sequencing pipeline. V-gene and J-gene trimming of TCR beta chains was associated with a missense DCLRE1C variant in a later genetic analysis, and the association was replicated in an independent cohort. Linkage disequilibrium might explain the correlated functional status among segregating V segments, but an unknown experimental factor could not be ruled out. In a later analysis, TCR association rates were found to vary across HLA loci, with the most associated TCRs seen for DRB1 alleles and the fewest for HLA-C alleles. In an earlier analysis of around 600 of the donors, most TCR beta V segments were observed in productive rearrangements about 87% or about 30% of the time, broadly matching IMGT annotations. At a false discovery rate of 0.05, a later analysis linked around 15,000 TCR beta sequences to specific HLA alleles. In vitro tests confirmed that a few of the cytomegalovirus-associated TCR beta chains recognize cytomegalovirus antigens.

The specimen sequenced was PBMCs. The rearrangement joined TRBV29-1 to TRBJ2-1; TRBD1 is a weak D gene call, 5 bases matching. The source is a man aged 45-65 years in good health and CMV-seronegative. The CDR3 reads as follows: CSALDSYNEQFF. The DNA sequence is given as TGCAGCGCACTCGACAGCTACAATGAGCAGTTCTTC.